This paragraph covers one TCR beta chain sequence. Relative to the germline gene, one junction end is altered; a read error may explain this. This sample is part of a study of T-cell reconstitution after alpha-beta-depleted transplantation in children. The CDR3 totals 15 residues. From germline, CDR1 is SEHNR and CDR2 FQNEAQ (reference sequence). Unique molecular identifiers featured in how the TCRbeta library was prepared. TCRdb processed the PCR reads anew with MiXCR; each CDR3 protein has one entry. The table includes approximately 400,000 distinct CDR3 sequences, roughly a tenth detected once. This receptor was taken from a human donor who donated a stem cell graft to a child with acute myeloid leukemia. The sequencing here drew on PBMCs from the stem cell graft donor, taken from the stem cell graft. This chain connects TRBV7-9 to TRBJ2-1, with D maybe TRBD1 (5 bases). In nucleotides, the CDR3 is TGTGCCAGCAGCCCCGGCAGGGTGGGGTACACTGAGCAGTTCTTC. This encodes CASSPGRVGYTEQFF. Full variable domain (missing parts from reference TRBV7-9 and TRBJ2-1): DTGVSQNPRHKITKRGQNVTFRCDPISEHNRLYWYRQTLGQGPEFLTYFQNEAQLEKSRLLSDRFSAERPKGSFSTLEIQRTEQGDSAMYLCASSPGRVGYTEQFFGPGTRLTVL.